The entry below describes one TCR beta chain. Antigen specificity is unknown. The data were taken from a study of T cells in Graves' hyperthyroidism and ophthalmopathy. The overall study: Peripheral blood specimens were obtained at initial diagnosis, prior to any treatment. Study-wide results and caveats: Most clonotypes that expanded in the thyroid above 0.001 also showed up in blood. Ophthalmopathy onset followed model prediction by a median approximately 6.2 months.

The source material, RNA transcripts, was used to amplify TCR beta CDR3 regions. An initial round of RT-PCR targeting the TCR CDR3 relied on the HTBI primer set. MiXCR was run by TCRdb on the multiplex PCR reads, yielding one entry per CDR3 protein. The table lists around 350,000 distinct CDR3 sequences, roughly 15% of them singletons, with around 20% in the top ten. Exclusion of a patient resulted from uncontrolled infection, other autoimmune disease, pregnancy or lactation. The CDR3 covers 15 residues. V was pared by 4 bases and J by 6 bases, with 5 bases of the junction left unmatched. Germline CDR1 is LGHNT and CDR2 is FRNRAP.

The chain has TRBV12-5 and TRBJ2-1; 11 bases align to TRBD2. What was sequenced was blood. The sequence derives from a woman aged 55-69 years with Graves' ophthalmopathy. CDR3 sequence: CASGSGLADLNEQFF. The CDR3, as DNA: TGTGCTAGTGGTTCGGGACTAGCGGACCTCAATGAGCAGTTCTTC.